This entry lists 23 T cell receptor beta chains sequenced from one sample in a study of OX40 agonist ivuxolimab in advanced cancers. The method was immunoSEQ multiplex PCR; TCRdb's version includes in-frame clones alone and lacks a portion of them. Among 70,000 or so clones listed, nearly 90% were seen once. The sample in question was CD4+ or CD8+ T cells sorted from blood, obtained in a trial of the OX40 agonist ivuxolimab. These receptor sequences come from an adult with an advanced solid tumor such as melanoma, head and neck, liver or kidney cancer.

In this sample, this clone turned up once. The CDR3 DNA reads as TGTGCCAGCAGCTTGAGGTTGGGGACTAGCGCCCCAGATACGCAGTATTTT. This gives the protein CASSLRLGTSAPDTQYF. The chain uses TRBV7-2 and TRBJ2-3; 10 bases fit TRBD2. Losses at the gene ends were 3 bases for V and 4 bases for J; bases not matched to a gene: 10. CDR1 is SGHTA, CDR2 FQGNSA, per germline. The CDR3 contains 17 residues.

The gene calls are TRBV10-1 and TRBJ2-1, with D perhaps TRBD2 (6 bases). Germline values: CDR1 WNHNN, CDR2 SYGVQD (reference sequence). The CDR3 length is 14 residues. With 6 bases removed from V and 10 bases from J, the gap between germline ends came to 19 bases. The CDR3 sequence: CASSPGMEGGEQFF. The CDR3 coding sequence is TGCGCCAGCAGCCCGGGGATGGAGGGCGGGGAGCAGTTCTTC.

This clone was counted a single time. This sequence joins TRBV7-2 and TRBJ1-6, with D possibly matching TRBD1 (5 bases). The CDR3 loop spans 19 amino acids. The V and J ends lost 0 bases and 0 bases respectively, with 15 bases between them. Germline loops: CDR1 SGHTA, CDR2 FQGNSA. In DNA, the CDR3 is TGTGCCAGCAGCTTAGCCAGGGTCGGCCAGAGCTCCTATAATTCACCCCTCCACTTT. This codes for CASSLARVGQSSYNSPLHF.

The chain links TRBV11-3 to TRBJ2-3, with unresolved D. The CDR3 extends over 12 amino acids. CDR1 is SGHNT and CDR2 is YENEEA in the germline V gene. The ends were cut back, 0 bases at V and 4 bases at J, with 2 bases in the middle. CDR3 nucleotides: TGTGCCAGCAGCTTAGACTCAGATACGCAGTATTTT. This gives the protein CASSLDSDTQYF. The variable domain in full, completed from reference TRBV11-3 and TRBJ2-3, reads EAGVVQSPRYKIIEKKQPVAFWCNPISGHNTLYWYLQNLGQGPELLIRYENEEAVDDSQLPKDRFSAERLKGVDSTLKIQPAELGDSAVYLCASSLDSDTQYFGPGTRLTVL.

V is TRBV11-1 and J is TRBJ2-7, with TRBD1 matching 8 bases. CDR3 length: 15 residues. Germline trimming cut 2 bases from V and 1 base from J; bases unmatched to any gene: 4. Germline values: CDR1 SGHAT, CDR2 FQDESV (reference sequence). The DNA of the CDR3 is TGTGCCAGCAGCTTATTAACAGGGGGGTCCTACGAGCAGTACTTC. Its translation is CASSLLTGGSYEQYF.

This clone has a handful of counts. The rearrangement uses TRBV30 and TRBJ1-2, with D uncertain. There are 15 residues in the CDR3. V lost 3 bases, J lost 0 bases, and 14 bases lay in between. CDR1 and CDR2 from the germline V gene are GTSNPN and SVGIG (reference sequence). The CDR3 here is CAWRDTGLANYGYTF. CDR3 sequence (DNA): TGTGCCTGGAGGGATACCGGATTGGCTAACTATGGCTACACCTTC.

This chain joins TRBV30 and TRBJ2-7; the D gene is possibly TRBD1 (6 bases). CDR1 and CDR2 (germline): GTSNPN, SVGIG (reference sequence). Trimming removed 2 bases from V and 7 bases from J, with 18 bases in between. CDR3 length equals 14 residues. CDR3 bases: TGTGCCTGGAGTCGCGGCTCCGGGACAAGAGAGCAGTACTTC. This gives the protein CAWSRGSGTREQYF.

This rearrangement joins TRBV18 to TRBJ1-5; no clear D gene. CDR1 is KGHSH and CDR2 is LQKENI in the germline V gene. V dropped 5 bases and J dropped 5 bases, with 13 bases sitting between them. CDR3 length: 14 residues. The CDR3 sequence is CASSSLTGDQPQHF. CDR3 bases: TGTGCCAGCTCATCACTGACGGGAGATCAGCCCCAGCATTTT. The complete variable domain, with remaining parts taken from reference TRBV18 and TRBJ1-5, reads NAGVMQNPRHLVRRRGQEARLRCSPMKGHSHVYWYRQLPEEGLKFMVYLQKENIIDESGMPKERFSAEFPKEGPSILRIQQVVRGDSAAYFCASSSLTGDQPQHFGDGTRLSIL.

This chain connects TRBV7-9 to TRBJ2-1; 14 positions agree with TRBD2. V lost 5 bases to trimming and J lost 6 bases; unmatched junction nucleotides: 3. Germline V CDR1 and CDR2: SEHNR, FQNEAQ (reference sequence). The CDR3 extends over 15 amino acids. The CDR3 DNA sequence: TGTGCCAGCAGCCCGACTAGCGGGAGGGCCAATGAGCAGTTCTTC. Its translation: CASSPTSGRANEQFF. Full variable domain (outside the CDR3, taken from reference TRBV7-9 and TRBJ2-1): DTGVSQNPRHKITKRGQNVTFRCDPISEHNRLYWYRQTLGQGPEFLTYFQNEAQLEKSRLLSDRFSAERPKGSFSTLEIQRTEQGDSAMYLCASSPTSGRANEQFFGPGTRLTVL.

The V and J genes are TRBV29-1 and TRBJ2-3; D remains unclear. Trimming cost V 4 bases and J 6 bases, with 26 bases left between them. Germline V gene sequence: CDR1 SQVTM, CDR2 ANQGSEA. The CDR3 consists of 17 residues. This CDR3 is CSVVPVAVQPRSDTQYF. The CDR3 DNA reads TGCAGCGTTGTCCCCGTTGCAGTACAACCGCGCTCGGATACGCAGTATTTT.

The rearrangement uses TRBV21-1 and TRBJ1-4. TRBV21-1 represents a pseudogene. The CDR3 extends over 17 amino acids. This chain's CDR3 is CASSRGNPGRGGEKLFF. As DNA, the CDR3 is TGTGCCAGCAGCAGGGGGAACCCCGGGAGAGGGGGGGAAAAACTGTTTTTT.

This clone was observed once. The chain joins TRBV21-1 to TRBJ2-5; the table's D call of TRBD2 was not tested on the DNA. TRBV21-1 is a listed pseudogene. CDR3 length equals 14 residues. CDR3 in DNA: TGTGCCATCAAGACGGGTCCCATGCAAGAGACCCAGTACTTC. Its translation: CAIKTGPMQETQYF.

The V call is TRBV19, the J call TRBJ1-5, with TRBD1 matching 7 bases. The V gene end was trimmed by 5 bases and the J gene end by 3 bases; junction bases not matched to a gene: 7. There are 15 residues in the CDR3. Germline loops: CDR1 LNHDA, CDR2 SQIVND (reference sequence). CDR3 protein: CASSLRTGANQPQHF. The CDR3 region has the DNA TGTGCCAGTAGTCTGAGAACAGGGGCCAATCAGCCCCAGCATTTT.

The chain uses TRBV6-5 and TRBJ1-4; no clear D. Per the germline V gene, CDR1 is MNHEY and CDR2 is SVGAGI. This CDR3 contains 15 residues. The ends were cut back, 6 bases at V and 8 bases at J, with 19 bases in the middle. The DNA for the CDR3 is TGTGCCAGCAGGTCCTCAGGATTGACGTCGGAAAAACTGTTTTTT. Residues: CASRSSGLTSEKLFF.

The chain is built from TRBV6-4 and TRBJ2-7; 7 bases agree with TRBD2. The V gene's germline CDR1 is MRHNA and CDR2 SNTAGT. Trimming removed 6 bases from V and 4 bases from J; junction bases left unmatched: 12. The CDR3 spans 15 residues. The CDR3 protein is CASSRDPGGSYEQYF. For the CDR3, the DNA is TGTGCCAGCAGCCGAGACCCGGGCGGGAGTTACGAGCAGTACTTC.

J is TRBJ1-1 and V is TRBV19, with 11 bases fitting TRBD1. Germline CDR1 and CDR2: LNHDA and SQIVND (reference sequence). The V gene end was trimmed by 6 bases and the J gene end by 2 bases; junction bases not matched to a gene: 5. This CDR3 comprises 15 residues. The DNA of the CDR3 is TGTGCCAGTAGCCCACGGACAGGGGGCAACACTGAAGCTTTCTTT. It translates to CASSPRTGGNTEAFF.

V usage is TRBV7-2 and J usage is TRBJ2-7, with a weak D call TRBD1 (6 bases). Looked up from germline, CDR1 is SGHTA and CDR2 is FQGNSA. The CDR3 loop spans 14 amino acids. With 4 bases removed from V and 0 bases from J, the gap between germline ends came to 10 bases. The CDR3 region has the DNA TGTGCCAGCAGCTCTGCAGGGGACTCCTACGAGCAGTACTTC. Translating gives CASSSAGDSYEQYF.

CDR3 sequence reads: CASSLATGYGYTF. CDR3 in DNA: TGTGCCAGCAGCTTAGCTACGGGTTATGGCTACACCTTC. The chain couples TRBV7-8 to TRBJ1-2; no clear D gene. Trimming removed 0 bases at V and 5 bases at J, with 7 bases between. The CDR3 extends over 13 amino acids. Germline CDR1 is SGHVS and CDR2 is FQNEAQ.

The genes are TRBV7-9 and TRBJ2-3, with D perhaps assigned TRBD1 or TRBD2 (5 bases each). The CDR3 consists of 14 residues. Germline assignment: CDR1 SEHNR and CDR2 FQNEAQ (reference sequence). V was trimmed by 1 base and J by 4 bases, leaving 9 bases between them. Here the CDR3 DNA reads TGTGCCAGCAGCTTAGGAGGGGCCGCAGATACGCAGTATTTT. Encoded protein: CASSLGGAADTQYF.

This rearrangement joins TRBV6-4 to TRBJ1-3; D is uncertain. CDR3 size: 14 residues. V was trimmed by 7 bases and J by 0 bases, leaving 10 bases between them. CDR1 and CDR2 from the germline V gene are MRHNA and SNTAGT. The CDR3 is CASIGVNSGNTIYF. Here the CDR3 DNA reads TGTGCCAGCATCGGGGTAAACTCTGGAAACACCATATATTTT.

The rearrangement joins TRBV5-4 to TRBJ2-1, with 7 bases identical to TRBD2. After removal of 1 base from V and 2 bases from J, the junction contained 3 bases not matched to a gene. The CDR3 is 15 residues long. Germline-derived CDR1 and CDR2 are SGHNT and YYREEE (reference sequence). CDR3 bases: TGTGCCAGCAGCTTGACGGCGGGAGCCTACAATGAGCAGTTCTTC. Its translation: CASSLTAGAYNEQFF. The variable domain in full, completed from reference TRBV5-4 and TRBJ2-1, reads ETGVTQSPTHLIKTRGQQVTLRCSSQSGHNTVSWYQQALGQGPQFIFQYYREEENGRGNFPPRFSGLQFPNYSSELNVNALELDDSALYLCASSLTAGAYNEQFFGPGTRLTVL.

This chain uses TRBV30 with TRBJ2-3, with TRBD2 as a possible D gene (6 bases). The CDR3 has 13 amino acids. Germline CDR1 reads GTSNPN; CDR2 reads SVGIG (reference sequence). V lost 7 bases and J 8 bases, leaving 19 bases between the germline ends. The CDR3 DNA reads TGTGCCTCAAAGGTGACCGCCGGGGGTACGCAGTATTTT. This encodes CASKVTAGGTQYF.

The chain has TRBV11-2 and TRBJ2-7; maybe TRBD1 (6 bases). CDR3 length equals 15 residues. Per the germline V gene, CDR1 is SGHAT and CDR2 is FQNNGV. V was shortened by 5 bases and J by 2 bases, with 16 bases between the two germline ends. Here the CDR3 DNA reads TGTGCCAGCAGCCCCGGCAGGGGACCAACCTACGAGCAGTACTTC. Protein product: CASSPGRGPTYEQYF.